A selection of T cell receptor beta chains follows, all from one sample in a study of T cells expressing NK-cell markers. From the 5' RACE reads, TCRdb lists one entry per CDR3 protein and no DNA. In all, the sample yields 130,000 to 150,000 distinct CDR3 sequences. Specimen: blood T cells: a sorted CD56 or NKG2C T cell subset, CD4+ or CD8+ T cells, or bulk PBMC T cells (not recorded which). The receptors stem from a man between 18 and 29 years old in good health. Each CDR3 is given with its conserved first and last residue.

j_call v_call cdr3_aa
TRBJ2-1 TRBV12-5 CASGMGLAGANEQFF
TRBJ2-1 TRBV20-1 CSARASGMKDEQFF
TRBJ2-3 TRBV7-9 CASSRTTSGTDTQYF
TRBJ2-3 TRBV5-5 CASSLRVSQSTDTQYF
TRBJ2-1 TRBV12-3/TRBV12-4 CASSLNRDPYNEQFF
TRBJ2-5 TRBV7-9 CASSAFDLAPQETQYF
TRBJ2-1 TRBV4-3 CASSQTSVLSSYNEQFF
TRBJ2-3 TRBV15 CATSPEGATSTDTQYF
TRBJ2-3 TRBV9 CASSGGTRIHESTDTQYF
TRBJ2-1 TRBV29-1 CSAFPGGTEQFF
TRBJ2-1 TRBV27 CASSLSLLAGVEQFF
TRBJ2-7 TRBV6-5 CASSYGSGRSYEQYF
TRBJ2-3 TRBV19 CASSIASGGWDTQYF
TRBJ1-6 TRBV2 CASSPGQYNSPLHF
TRBJ2-2 TRBV18 CASPRDATGELFF
TRBJ1-6 TRBV12-3/TRBV12-4 CASSSLESSYNSPLHF
TRBJ2-2 TRBV28 CASKTSGRDSNTGELFF
TRBJ2-7 TRBV5-1 CASSYTRGERTSYEQYF
TRBJ2-5 TRBV27 CASSSPYQETQYF
TRBJ2-1 TRBV3-1 CASSQEGADEQFF
TRBJ1-1 TRBV7-9 CASSPGDRAEAFF
TRBJ2-1 TRBV7-9 CASTDVSTSGSHEQFF
TRBJ2-3 TRBV5-4 CASFTETEDTQYF
TRBJ2-2 TRBV28 CASTGYTGELFF
TRBJ2-2 TRBV28 CASRSLGTTGELFF
TRBJ1-1 TRBV27 CASSFAPGGTEAFF
TRBJ2-1 TRBV6-5 CASSYSGLAGYNEQFF
TRBJ2-7 TRBV7-8 CASSFRTAQYF
TRBJ2-1 TRBV6-5 CASSYSQELVERFF
TRBJ1-2 TRBV7-9 CASSLGDRVNYGYTF
TRBJ2-2 TRBV5-4 CASSPPAANTGELFF
TRBJ2-7 TRBV6-4 CASTDLVDGRSSVYEQYF
TRBJ2-2 TRBV12-5 CASGFGRGPLRELFF
TRBJ2-7 TRBV12-3/TRBV12-4 CASSPGGSPTGYEQYF
TRBJ2-4 TRBV14 CASSQRGENIQYF
TRBJ1-1 TRBV12-3/TRBV12-4 CASSFGTGGVNTEAFF
TRBJ2-7 TRBV2 CASSEIGSYEQYF
TRBJ2-1 TRBV29-1 CSALAGGGQPNEQFF
TRBJ2-5 TRBV13 CASSPITSGRRETQYF
TRBJ2-3 TRBV7-8 CASITLAGGKDTQYF
TRBJ2-7 TRBV20-1 CSASHREDSLEQYF
TRBJ2-5 TRBV12-3/TRBV12-4 CASSQRLVRAQYF
TRBJ2-3 TRBV7-6 CASSLASRDTQYF
TRBJ2-1 TRBV20-1 CSAIGLAHWGDEQFF
TRBJ2-3 TRBV12-3/TRBV12-4 CASSLDSDTQYF
TRBJ2-7 TRBV7-8 CASRDQRNSYEQYF
TRBJ2-1 TRBV28 CASTLGVELADNEQFF
TRBJ2-4 TRBV5-6 CASNSVSEGIQYF
TRBJ2-7 TRBV5-1 CASSGYREVPYEQYF
TRBJ2-2 TRBV7-8 CASSLALGQTDTGELFF
TRBJ2-7 TRBV10-3 CAISEGELGSYQYF